The sequence of this TCR beta chain was determined in a study of cytomegalovirus exposure and HLA in healthy donors. Whole-study context: A prior study identified 117 million unique TCR beta sequences from 200 million or so T cells. General observations from the study: Reportedly, HLA-A and HLA-B alleles of most subjects were accurately predicted from TCR beta.

The CDR3 length is 18 residues. V lost 6 bases, J lost 0 bases, and 12 bases stayed unmatched. Germline loops: CDR1 SEHNR, CDR2 FQNEAQ (reference sequence). Notes on this clone: No antigen is known for it. Additional DNA sequences in this sample encode the identical CDR3.

Both 60 Vbeta primers and 13 Jbeta primers went into the PCR. Under the authors' procedure: The authors later counted 70 million to 85 million unique TCR beta chains, approximately 10 million of them shared. Clones were read by immunoSEQ multiplex PCR, and TCRdb kept only the in-frame ones, dropping some. From that table come the V and J calls and clone size; the DNA was used to work out D and trimming. The table shows approximately 100,000 clones, with 74% occurring only once. This receptor was taken from a man between 50 and 59 years old in good health and CMV-seropositive. The sequenced sample was PBMCs. This chain connects TRBV7-9 to TRBJ2-4; 9 bases are a match to TRBD1. CDR3 residues: CASSGGQGKILAKNIQYF. In DNA, the CDR3 is TGTGCCAGCAGTGGTGGACAGGGGAAGATTCTAGCCAAAAACATTCAGTACTTC.